This paragraph reports one TCR beta chain. These data belong to a study of blood T cells in healthy people across ages. A sample-barcoded 5' primer and a J-beta primer mix were used in a second PCR of roughly 6 to 11 cycles. TCRdb recomputed calls from the 5' RACE reads with MiXCR, one row per CDR3 protein. The table lists 730,000 or so distinct CDR3 sequences, around 46% of them singletons. Germline trimming cut 4 bases from V and 0 bases from J; bases unmatched to any gene: 6. Germline lookup yields CDR1 DFQATT and CDR2 SNEGSKA (reference sequence). The CDR3 runs 16 residues. This clonotype originated in a woman aged 60 to 75 in good health. The J gene is TRBJ2-6, the V gene TRBV20-1; 7 bases match TRBD2. The sample consisted of blood. The CDR3, as DNA: TGCAGTGCTAAGGTTGGGGGGGTCTCTGGGGCCAACGTCCTGACTTTC. This translates into CSAKVGGVSGANVLTF.